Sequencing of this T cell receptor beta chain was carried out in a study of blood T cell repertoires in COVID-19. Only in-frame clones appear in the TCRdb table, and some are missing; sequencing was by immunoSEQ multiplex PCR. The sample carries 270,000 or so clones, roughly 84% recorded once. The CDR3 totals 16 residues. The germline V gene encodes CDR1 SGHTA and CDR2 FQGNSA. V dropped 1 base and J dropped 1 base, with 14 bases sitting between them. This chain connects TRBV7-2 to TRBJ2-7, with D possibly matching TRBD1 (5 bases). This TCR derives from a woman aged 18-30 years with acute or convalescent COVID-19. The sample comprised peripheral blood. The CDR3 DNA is TGTGCCAGCAGCTTAGAGAGCCAGGGTATTTCCTACGAGCAGTACTTC. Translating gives CASSLESQGISYEQYF.